The clone carrying this T cell receptor (beta chain) was detected a few times. No antigen is known for it. One entry per CDR3 protein results from TCRdb running MiXCR on the reads. The sample holds about 920,000 distinct CDR3 sequences, around 31% seen once. The data are from a study of T cell repertoires in cytomegalovirus infection. Study context: Recently identified HLA-C-restricted and well-studied HLA-B-restricted CMV epitopes were used. It was the public TCR beta signatures that indicated both CMV infection and matching HLA type.

Study-level points and caveats: Summed frequency of shared TCR beta families picked out CMV carriers who also had the relevant HLA. Dominating the ex vivo response were HLA-C-restricted CMV-specific TCR beta clonotypes.

Trimming shortened V by 0 bases and J by 4 bases, and 16 bases separated the two germline ends. Germline assignment: CDR1 LGHDT and CDR2 YNNKEL (reference sequence). The CDR3 sequence is 17 residues long. The chain recombines TRBV3-1 with TRBJ2-1; either TRBD1 or TRBD2 may supply D (5 bases each). The receptor was derived from a human donor in good health (CMV status not recorded). Some clones in this sample may be carry-over from other donors' samples. The sample was cultured CD8+ T cells from PBMCs, taken from culture after CMV antigen stimulation. CDR3 sequence: CASSQDRDSGLYNEQFF. The DNA for the CDR3 is TGTGCCAGCAGCCAAGATCGCGACAGCGGACTGTACAATGAGCAGTTCTTC.